This T cell receptor beta chain was found in a study of blood T cell repertoires in COVID-19 (dated by TCRdb to the early 2020s). Background on the whole study: Samples from collaborators originated in the United States, Italy and Spain and spanned both the acute and convalescent phases of COVID-19. The prospective study material was composed of cDNA or gDNA derived from T cells, B-cell-depleted T cells, or PBMCs. The dataset comprised deeply sampled blood TCRbeta repertoires from subjects exposed to, actively infected with, or recovered from COVID-19. The repertoires were made available in a free public database intended to serve as a resource for research on the immune response to SARS-CoV-2. Samples were obtained from the ongoing ImmuneRACE study (first 160 participants) and from 1,254 subjects provided by 6 global collaborators. Sample metadata almost always included a de-identified subject ID, COVID-19 status, age in years and sex. Where HLA class I and class II types were available, the types were taken from metadata supplied by the sample provider, not from assay-based typing. Beyond this particular receptor, the publication reports: The quantity of clinical and demographic metadata differed by source and by participant and was supplied without curation.

For this clone: The antigen it binds to is not known. No base quality values were provided; no much bigger clone lies one nucleotide off.

CDR1 and CDR2 were assigned from the germline V gene as SNHLY and FYNNEI. V lost 6 bases and J lost 2 bases; the stretch between them is 13 bases long. Taken from cysteine to phenylalanine, the CDR3 has 14 residues. Only the CDR3 DNA is retained, 42 bases long and in frame from the first base. Whole blood was collected in K2EDTA tubes by collaborating institutions according to the institutions' own protocols. Collaborator samples were shipped for TCRbeta analysis as frozen whole blood, isolated PBMCs, or DNA extracted from either sample type. TCRbeta CDR3 regions were amplified from genomic DNA using the immunoSEQ Assay, a bias-controlled multiplex PCR. Turning to the authors' computational methods: The number of nucleated cells in each sample was estimated by amplification of reference gene primers within the assay. To quantify the absolute abundance of each unique TCRbeta CDR3 rearrangement, sequence reads were collapsed and filtered. Productive Simpson clonality was computed per sample as the square root of Simpson's diversity index over productive rearrangements. In its TCRdb copy, this immuneACCESS table keeps in-frame sequences only and misses some clones. Where compared with another copy, unresolved V genes explain less than half of these, and the others have no known cause. The V and J calls and clone size come from that table; D and trimming were worked out from the DNA. This sample comprises 180,000 or so clones, roughly 85% of them detected only once. The ten top clones hold 9.5% to 13% of the sample.

The rearranged chain carries TRBV2 and TRBJ1-2, with a weak D call of TRBD1 (5 bases match). Sequences were obtained from peripheral blood. This TCR came from a human donor with active or convalescent COVID-19. The donor label of this sample is uncertain. CDR3 reads: CASRRDGGNYGYTF. The DNA sequence follows: TGTGCCAGCAGAAGGGACGGAGGGAACTATGGCTACACCTTC.